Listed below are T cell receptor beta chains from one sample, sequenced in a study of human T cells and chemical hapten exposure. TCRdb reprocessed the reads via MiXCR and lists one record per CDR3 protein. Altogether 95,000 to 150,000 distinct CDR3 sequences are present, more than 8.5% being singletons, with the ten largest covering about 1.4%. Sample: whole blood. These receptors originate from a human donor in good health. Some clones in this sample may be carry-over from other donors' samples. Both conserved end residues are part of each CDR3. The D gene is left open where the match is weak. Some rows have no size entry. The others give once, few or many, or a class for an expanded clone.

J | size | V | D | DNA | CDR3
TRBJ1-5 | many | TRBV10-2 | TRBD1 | TGCGCCACCGGGACAGGGAATCAGCCCCAGCATTTT | CATGTGNQPQHF
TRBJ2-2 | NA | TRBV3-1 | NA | TGTGCCAGCAGCCTCTTAATGGGGACGAACACCGGGGAGCTGTTTTTT | CASSLLMGTNTGELFF
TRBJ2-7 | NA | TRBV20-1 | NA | TGCAGTGCTAGAGTTGGTAACAGATCGCCCGAGCAGTACTTC | CSARVGNRSPEQYF
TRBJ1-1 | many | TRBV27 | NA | TGTGCCAGCAGTCCCTGGACAGCGCGTTTTAGCACTGAAGCTTTCTTT | CASSPWTARFSTEAFF
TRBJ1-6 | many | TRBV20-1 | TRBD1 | TGCAGTGCTAGAATGAGGGGACAGAAGTGGGGTAACCATTCACCCCTCCACTTT | CSARMRGQKWGNHSPLHF
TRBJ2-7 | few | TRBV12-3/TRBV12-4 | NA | TGTGCCAGCAGTTTAGAGGGGATCGACGAGCAGTACTTC | CASSLEGIDEQYF
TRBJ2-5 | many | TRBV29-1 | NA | TGCAGCGTTGATACTACGGGGGTTTCAGAGACCCAGTACTTC | CSVDTTGVSETQYF
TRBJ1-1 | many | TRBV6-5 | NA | TGTGCCAGCAGTCAGGGTGGGAAGAACACTGAAGCTTTCTTT | CASSQGGKNTEAFF
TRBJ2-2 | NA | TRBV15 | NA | TGTGCCACCAGCAGCCGGACCCTGAACACCGGGGAGCTGTTTTTT | CATSSRTLNTGELFF
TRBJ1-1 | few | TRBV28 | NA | TGTGCCAGCAGTTTAGTCAAAGAGCTCACTGAAGCTTTCTTT | CASSLVKELTEAFF
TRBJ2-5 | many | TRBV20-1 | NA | TGCAGTGCTAGAACCCAACCGGGACCCCAAGAGACCCAGTACTTC | CSARTQPGPQETQYF
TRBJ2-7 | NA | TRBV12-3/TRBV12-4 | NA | TGTGCCAGCAGTCCCACTACCGGGACCACCGGTGGTACCGGCGAGCAGTACTTC | CASSPTTGTTGGTGEQYF
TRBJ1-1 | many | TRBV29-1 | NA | TGCAGCGTAGGGTGGTTCACTGAAGCTTTCTTT | CSVGWFTEAFF
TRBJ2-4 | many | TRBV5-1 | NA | TGCGCCAGCAGCTTTGGGGACTTAGCCAAAAACATTCAGTACTTC | CASSFGDLAKNIQYF
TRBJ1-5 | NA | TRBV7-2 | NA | TGTGCCAGCAGCCCTTACTGGGATTTGAATCAGCCCCAGCATTTT | CASSPYWDLNQPQHF
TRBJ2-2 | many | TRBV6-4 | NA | TGTGCCAGTACCCTTGCGGGGTACCCCGAGGAGCTGTTTTTT | CASTLAGYPEELFF
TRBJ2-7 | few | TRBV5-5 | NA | TGTGCCAGCAGCCCGCGGACGGACTACTACGAGCAGTACTTC | CASSPRTDYYEQYF
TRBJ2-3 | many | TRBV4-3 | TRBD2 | TGCGCCAGCAGCCAAGGAGGTAGCGGGGGGCTCCCCCCAGATACGCAGTATTTT | CASSQGGSGGLPPDTQYF
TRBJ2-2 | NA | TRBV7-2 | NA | TGTGCCAGCAGCTTAGGCAGAAATAACACCGGGGAGCTGTTTTTT | CASSLGRNNTGELFF
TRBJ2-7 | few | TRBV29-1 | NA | TGCAGCGTTGGTCCCCGAGCAGGGAACTACGAGCAGTACTTC | CSVGPRAGNYEQYF
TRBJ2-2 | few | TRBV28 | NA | TGTGCCAGCTACGGGGGAACATGGACCTCCGGGGAGCTGTTTTTT | CASYGGTWTSGELFF
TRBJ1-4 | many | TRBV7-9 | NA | TGTGCCAGCAGCTTAGAACGGTCCTCTGAAAAACTGTTTTTT | CASSLERSSEKLFF
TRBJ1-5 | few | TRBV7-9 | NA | TGTGCCAGCAGCCTACAAGGTCATCAGCCCCAGCATTTT | CASSLQGHQPQHF
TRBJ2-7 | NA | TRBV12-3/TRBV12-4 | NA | TGTGCCAGTAGTAGGCGGAGGGGTCTCTACGAGCAGTACTTC | CASSRRRGLYEQYF
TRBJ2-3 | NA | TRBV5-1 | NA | TGCGCCAGCAGCTCAACCCAGGGGAGGGAGACAGATACGCAGTATTTT | CASSSTQGRETDTQYF
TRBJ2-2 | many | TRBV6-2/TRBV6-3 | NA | TGTGCCAGCAGTTACTCTATCCTGGACTTCGGGAACACCGGGGAGCTGTTTTTT | CASSYSILDFGNTGELFF
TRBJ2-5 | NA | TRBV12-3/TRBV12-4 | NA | TGTGCCAGCAGTTCCCCGAGGGGTCGACAGGTGGAAGAGACCCAGTACTTC | CASSSPRGRQVEETQYF
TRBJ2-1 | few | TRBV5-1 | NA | TGCGCCAGCAGCTATACAGTTGCCTACAATGAGCAGTTCTTC | CASSYTVAYNEQFF
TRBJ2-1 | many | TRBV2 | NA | TGTGCCAGCAGAGGCACGAGCGGTCGGGCTCGAATGGGTGAGCAGTTCTTC | CASRGTSGRARMGEQFF
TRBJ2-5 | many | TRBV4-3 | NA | TGCGCCAGCAGCCAAGATGGGACGGCCCAAGAGACCCAGTACTTC | CASSQDGTAQETQYF
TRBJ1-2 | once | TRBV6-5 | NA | TGTGCCAGCACCCCCCGCGGGGCCACCTATGGCTACACCTTC | CASTPRGATYGYTF
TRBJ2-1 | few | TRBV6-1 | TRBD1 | TGTGCCAGCAGCACAGGGGTAGCTCCATCCTACAATGAGCAGTTCTTC | CASSTGVAPSYNEQFF
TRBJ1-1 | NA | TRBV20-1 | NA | TGCAGTGCTAGAGGAAGCCACGACACTGAAGCTTTCTTT | CSARGSHDTEAFF
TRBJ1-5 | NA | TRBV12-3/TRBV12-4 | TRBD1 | TGTGCCAGCAGTTTCTATCACTGGGACAGGGGAGTGGGCAATCAGCCCCAGCATTTT | CASSFYHWDRGVGNQPQHF
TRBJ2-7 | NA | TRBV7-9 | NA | TGTGCCAGCAGCTTAGTGGTGGGGTCTAACTACGAGCAGTACTTC | CASSLVVGSNYEQYF
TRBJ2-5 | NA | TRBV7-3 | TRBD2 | TGTGCCAGCAGCTCAACTAGCGGGGGGTTAACCCAGTACTTC | CASSSTSGGLTQYF
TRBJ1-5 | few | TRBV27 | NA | TGTGCCAGCAGTTTTTCTCCGGGGTCTCTGGGGCAGCCCCAGCATTTT | CASSFSPGSLGQPQHF
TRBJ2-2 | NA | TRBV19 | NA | TGTGCCAGTAGAGCCCGCGCAGAGTGGGACGGGGAGCTGTTTTTT | CASRARAEWDGELFF
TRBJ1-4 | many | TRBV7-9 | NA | TGTGCCAGCAGCTCACGACAGGAGGGTAATGAAAAACTGTTTTTT | CASSSRQEGNEKLFF
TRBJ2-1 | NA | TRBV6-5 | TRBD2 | TGTGCCAGCAGTTACTCATATAGCGGGGACAATGAGCAGTTCTTC | CASSYSYSGDNEQFF
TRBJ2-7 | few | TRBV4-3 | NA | TGCGCCAGCAGCCAAGATCCCACCGTCTACGAGCAGTACTTC | CASSQDPTVYEQYF
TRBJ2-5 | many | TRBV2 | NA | TGTGCCAGCAGTGAAAGGCGCTATCAAGAGACCCAGTACTTC | CASSERRYQETQYF
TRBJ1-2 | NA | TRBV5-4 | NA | TGTGCCAGCAGCTTTGATGGGGCCGACTATGGCTACACCTTC | CASSFDGADYGYTF
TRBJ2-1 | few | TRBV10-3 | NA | TGTGCCATCAATGGGGTGACCTACAATGAGCAGTTCTTC | CAINGVTYNEQFF
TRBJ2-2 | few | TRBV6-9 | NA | TGTGCCAGTTCCGCGAGGAGCTCGACGAACACCGGGGAGCTGTTTTTT | CASSARSSTNTGELFF
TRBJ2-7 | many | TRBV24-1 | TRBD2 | TGTGCCACCAGCCTCAGCGGGAGTTGCTACGAGCAGTACTTC | CATSLSGSCYEQYF
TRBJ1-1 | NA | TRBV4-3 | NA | TGCGCCAGCAGCCAAGTCTCCGCGGGCACTGAAGCTTTCTTT | CASSQVSAGTEAFF
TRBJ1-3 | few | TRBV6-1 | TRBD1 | TGTGCCAGCAGTCAGGGGGCTGATGGAAACACCATATATTTT | CASSQGADGNTIYF
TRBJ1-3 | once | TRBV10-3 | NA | TGTGCCATCAGTCCCACAGGGAGCTCTGGAAACACCATATATTTT | CAISPTGSSGNTIYF
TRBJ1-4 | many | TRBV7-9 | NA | TGTGCCAGCAGCTTTGATTGGGGGGATGAAAAACTGTTTTTT | CASSFDWGDEKLFF
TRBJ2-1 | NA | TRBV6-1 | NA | TGTGCCAGCAGTGACGTTCGGGGTTCCTACAATGAGCAGTTCTTC | CASSDVRGSYNEQFF
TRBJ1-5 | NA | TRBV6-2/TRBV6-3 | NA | TGTGCCAGCAGCCATGGTACAGGACCCTATAGCAATCAGCCCCAGCATTTT | CASSHGTGPYSNQPQHF